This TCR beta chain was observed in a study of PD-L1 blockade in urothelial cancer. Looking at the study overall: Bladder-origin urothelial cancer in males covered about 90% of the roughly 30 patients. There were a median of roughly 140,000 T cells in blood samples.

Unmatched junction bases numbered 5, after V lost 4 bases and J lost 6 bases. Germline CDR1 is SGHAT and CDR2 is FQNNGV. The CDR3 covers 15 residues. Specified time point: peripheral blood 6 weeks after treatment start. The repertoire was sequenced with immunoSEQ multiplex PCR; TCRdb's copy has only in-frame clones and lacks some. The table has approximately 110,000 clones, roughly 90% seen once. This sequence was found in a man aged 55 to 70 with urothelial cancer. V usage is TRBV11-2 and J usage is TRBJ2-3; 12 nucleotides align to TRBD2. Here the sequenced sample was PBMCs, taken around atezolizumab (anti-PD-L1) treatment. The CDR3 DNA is TGTGCCAGCAGCTCCCTAGCGGGGGGGCGGGATACGCAGTATTTT. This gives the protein CASSSLAGGRDTQYF.